Listed below are T cell receptor beta chains from one sample, sequenced in a study of OX40 agonist ivuxolimab in advanced cancers. The table came from immunoSEQ multiplex PCR; TCRdb's copy has only in-frame clones and leaves some out. The data hold nearly 80,000 clones, with around 82% observed a single time. The material sequenced was CD4+ or CD8+ T cells sorted from blood, taken in a trial of the OX40 agonist ivuxolimab. These receptors all stem from an adult with an advanced solid tumor such as melanoma, head and neck, liver or kidney cancer. The CDR3 runs from the conserved cysteine through the conserved F or W. D genes are given only for firm matches. A row's size may be missing; if present it is once, few, many or a size class.

V,J,size,D,CDR3,DNA
TRBV10-3,TRBJ2-1,.,TRBD1,CAISRTGGTYNEQFF,TGTGCCATCAGTCGGACAGGGGGTACCTACAATGAGCAGTTCTTC
TRBV7-9,TRBJ2-3,.,.,CASSPIDTQYF,TGTGCCAGCAGCCCAATTGATACGCAGTATTTT
TRBV7-3,TRBJ2-2,.,.,CASSPGHNGELFF,TGTGCCAGCAGCCCCGGACATAACGGGGAGCTGTTTTTT
TRBV5-1,TRBJ2-4,.,.,CASSLAGGQVQGHF,TGCGCCAGCAGCTTGGCGGGGGGACAGGTCCAGGGTCACTTC
TRBV5-6,TRBJ2-1,.,.,CASSLEEGEQFF,TGTGCCAGCAGCTTGGAGGAGGGTGAGCAGTTCTTC
TRBV28,TRBJ2-2,.,.,CASSLGEGTGELFF,TGTGCCAGCAGTTTGGGGGAAGGAACCGGGGAGCTGTTTTTT
TRBV18,TRBJ2-7,.,.,CASSLQAPYEQYF,TGTGCCAGCTCACTGCAGGCCCCCTACGAGCAGTACTTC
TRBV30,TRBJ1-2,.,.,CAWSWWRNYGYTF,TGTGCCTGGAGCTGGTGGCGTAACTATGGCTACACCTTC
TRBV30,TRBJ2-7,.,TRBD2,CAWTPRGDWSSYEQYF,TGTGCCTGGACCCCTCGGGGGGACTGGAGCTCCTACGAGCAGTACTTC
TRBV15,TRBJ1-1,.,TRBD1,CATSRPGQGGTEAFF,TGTGCCACCAGCAGACCCGGACAGGGAGGCACTGAAGCTTTCTTT
TRBV11-2,TRBJ2-7,once,.,CASSLVRAEQYF,TGTGCCAGCAGCTTAGTCAGGGCCGAGCAGTACTTC
TRBV7-6,TRBJ2-2,.,TRBD2,CASSLASTSVDTGELFF,TGTGCCAGCAGCTTAGCGTCGACTAGCGTGGACACCGGGGAGCTGTTTTTT
TRBV6-5,TRBJ2-7,once,TRBD2,CATHPSGNSYEQYF,TGTGCCACCCACCCAAGCGGGAACTCCTACGAGCAGTACTTC
TRBV7-3,TRBJ2-1,.,.,CASSQGLPGNNEQFF,TGTGCCAGCAGCCAGGGGCTCCCGGGGAACAATGAGCAGTTCTTC
TRBV7-8,TRBJ2-5,.,.,CASSLQEETQYF,TGTGCCAGCAGCTTACAGGAAGAGACCCAGTACTTC
TRBV11-2,TRBJ2-1,.,.,CASSLDLWGEQFF,TGTGCCAGCAGCTTAGATCTGTGGGGTGAGCAGTTCTTC
TRBV9,TRBJ2-7,.,TRBD1,CASIVLRRTGTYEQYF,TGTGCCAGCATCGTTTTAAGAAGGACAGGGACCTACGAGCAGTACTTC
TRBV15,TRBJ2-1,.,TRBD2,CATSKLKGTSNDEQFF,TGTGCCACCAGCAAATTAAAGGGGACTAGCAACGATGAGCAGTTCTTC
TRBV14,TRBJ2-5,once,TRBD1,CASSQGTAEQETQYF,TGTGCCAGCAGCCAGGGGACAGCTGAACAAGAGACCCAGTACTTC
TRBV30,TRBJ2-7,.,.,CAWSKGPPYEQYF,TGTGCCTGGAGTAAGGGACCACCCTACGAGCAGTACTTC
TRBV7-6,TRBJ1-5,.,.,CASSSGLNQPQHF,TGTGCCAGCAGCTCGGGACTCAATCAGCCCCAGCATTTT
TRBV5-1,TRBJ2-1,.,TRBD1,CASSPGQGRFF,TGCGCCAGCAGCCCGGGACAGGGGAGGTTCTTC
TRBV27,TRBJ2-1,.,.,CASSLEPGYNEQFF,TGTGCCAGCAGTCTTGAGCCGGGCTACAATGAGCAGTTCTTC
TRBV28,TRBJ1-1,.,TRBD1,CASSTHGQGSTEAFF,TGTGCCAGCAGTACCCACGGACAGGGTAGCACTGAAGCTTTCTTT
TRBV5-6,TRBJ2-7,once,.,CASTIGGTPYEQYF,TGTGCCAGCACCATTGGTGGGACTCCCTACGAGCAGTACTTC
TRBV28,TRBJ2-7,.,.,CASSLGLSNSYEQYF,TGTGCCAGCAGCCTGGGACTCTCGAACTCCTACGAGCAGTACTTC
TRBV4-1,TRBJ1-1,many,.,CASAPDGLNTEAFF,TGCGCCAGCGCACCGGACGGGTTGAACACTGAAGCTTTCTTT
TRBV7-9,TRBJ1-1,.,TRBD1,CASSSQGDTEAFF,TGTGCCAGCAGCTCTCAGGGGGACACTGAAGCTTTCTTT
TRBV7-2,TRBJ2-1,.,TRBD2,CASSGGLASHNEQFF,TGTGCCAGCAGCGGGGGACTAGCGTCCCACAATGAGCAGTTCTTC
TRBV27,TRBJ1-6,.,TRBD1,CASSRKSQGNNSPLHF,TGTGCCAGCAGTCGAAAATCACAGGGGAATAATTCACCCCTCCACTTT
TRBV10-3,TRBJ2-3,.,TRBD1,CAISGTGGTDTQYF,TGTGCCATCAGTGGGACAGGGGGCACAGATACGCAGTATTTT
TRBV7-9,TRBJ2-2,.,.,CASSRTFLTGELFF,TGTGCCAGCAGCCGGACCTTCCTCACCGGGGAGCTGTTTTTT
TRBV6-1,TRBJ2-7,.,.,CASSGRGRSNSYEQYF,TGTGCCAGCAGTGGAAGGGGACGGTCTAACTCCTACGAGCAGTACTTC
TRBV27,TRBJ1-1,once,TRBD1,CASSLGQGPMNTEAFF,TGTGCCAGCAGTCTAGGACAGGGTCCAATGAACACTGAAGCTTTCTTT
TRBV7-9,TRBJ1-6,.,.,CASRPNRGENSPLHF,TGTGCCAGCAGGCCGAACCGGGGGGAGAATTCACCCCTCCACTTT
TRBV5-4,TRBJ1-1,.,.,CASSTGYKNTEAFF,TGTGCCAGCAGCACAGGGTATAAGAACACTGAAGCTTTCTTT
TRBV7-8,TRBJ2-2,.,.,CASSSGKERVRELFF,TGTGCCAGCAGCTCGGGGAAGGAAAGGGTCCGGGAGCTGTTTTTT
TRBV19,TRBJ1-2,.,.,CASKGVNDYGYTF,TGTGCCAGTAAGGGCGTAAACGACTATGGCTACACCTTC
TRBV7-2,TRBJ2-1,.,.,CASSSTGSLSYNEQFF,TGTGCCAGCAGCTCCACCGGGAGTCTCTCCTACAATGAGCAGTTCTTC
TRBV25-1,TRBJ2-7,.,TRBD2,CASSDGGGGVEQYF,TGTGCCAGCAGTGACGGTGGGGGAGGGGTCGAGCAGTACTTC
TRBV7-2,TRBJ2-7,.,TRBD2,CASSFLAGASYEQYF,TGTGCCAGCAGCTTCCTAGCGGGGGCGTCCTACGAGCAGTACTTC
TRBV27,TRBJ1-1,.,TRBD1,CASSLSGTDAFF,TGTGCCAGCAGTTTATCAGGGACAGATGCTTTCTTT
TRBV14,TRBJ1-1,.,.,CASSQTSSAFF,TGTGCCAGCAGCCAAACCTCCTCGGCTTTCTTT